The T cell receptor beta chain described here comes from a study of siplizumab effects on memory and regulatory T cells. Sequencing of each sample assayed roughly 100,000 TCR templates. Some clones are missing from TCRdb's copy, which holds only in-frame ones; the method was immunoSEQ multiplex PCR. Among about 63,000 clones listed, approximately 87% were seen once. Losses at the gene ends were 2 bases for V and 5 bases for J; bases not matched to a gene: 9. CDR3 size: 17 residues. Germline lookup yields CDR1 SGHNT and CDR2 YYREEE (reference sequence). The chain joins TRBV5-4 to TRBJ2-5; 13 positions agree with TRBD2. The clonotype originates from a human donor in good health. Sequenced: memory CD4+ T cells sorted from blood. CDR3 amino acids: CASSLKTSGGLGETQYF. The CDR3 DNA reads as TGTGCCAGCAGCTTAAAGACTAGCGGGGGGCTGGGGGAGACCCAGTACTTC.